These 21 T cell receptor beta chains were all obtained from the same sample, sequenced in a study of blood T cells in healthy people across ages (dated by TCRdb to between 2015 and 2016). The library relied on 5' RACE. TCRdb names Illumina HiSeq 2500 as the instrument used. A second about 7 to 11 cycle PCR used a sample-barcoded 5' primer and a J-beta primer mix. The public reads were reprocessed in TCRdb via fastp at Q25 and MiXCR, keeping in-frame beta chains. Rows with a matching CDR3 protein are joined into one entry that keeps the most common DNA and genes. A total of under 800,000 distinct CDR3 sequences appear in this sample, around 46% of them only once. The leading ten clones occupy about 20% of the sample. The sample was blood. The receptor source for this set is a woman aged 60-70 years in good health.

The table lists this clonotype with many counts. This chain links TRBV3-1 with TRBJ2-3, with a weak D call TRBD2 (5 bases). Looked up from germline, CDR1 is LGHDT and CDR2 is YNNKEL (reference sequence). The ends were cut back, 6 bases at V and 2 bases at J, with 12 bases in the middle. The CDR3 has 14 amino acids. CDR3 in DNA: TGTGCCAGCAGACCCAGCGGTCTCACAGATACGCAGTATTTT. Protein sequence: CASRPSGLTDTQYF.

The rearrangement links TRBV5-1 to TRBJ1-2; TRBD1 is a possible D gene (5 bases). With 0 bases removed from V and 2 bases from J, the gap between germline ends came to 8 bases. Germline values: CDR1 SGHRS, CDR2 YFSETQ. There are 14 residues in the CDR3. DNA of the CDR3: TGCGCCAGCAGCTTGGGACAGCAAAACTATGGCTACACCTTC. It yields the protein CASSLGQQNYGYTF.

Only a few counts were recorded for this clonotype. The CDR3 DNA sequence: TGTGCCAGCAGCGTAGCTAGCGGGACAGATACGCAGTATTTT. The encoded protein is CASSVASGTDTQYF. V usage is TRBV9 and J usage is TRBJ2-3, with 8 bases aligning to TRBD2. Germline V gene sequence: CDR1 SGDLS, CDR2 YYNGEE. The J segment lost 3 bases and the V segment lost 0 bases, leaving 0 bases of the junction unmatched. This CDR3 contains 14 residues.

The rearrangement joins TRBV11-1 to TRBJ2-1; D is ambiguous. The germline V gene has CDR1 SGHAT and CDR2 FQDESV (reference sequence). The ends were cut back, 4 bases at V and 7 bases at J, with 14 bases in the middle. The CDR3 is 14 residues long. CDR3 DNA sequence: TGTGCCAGCAGCTCCATCTCAAGGGCGAATGAGCAGTTCTTC. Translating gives CASSSISRANEQFF. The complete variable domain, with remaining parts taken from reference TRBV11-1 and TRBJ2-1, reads EAEVAQSPRYKITEKSQAVAFWCDPISGHATLYWYRQILGQGPELLVQFQDESVVDDSQLPKDRFSAERLKGVDSTLKIQPAELGDSAMYLCASSSISRANEQFFGPGTRLTVL.

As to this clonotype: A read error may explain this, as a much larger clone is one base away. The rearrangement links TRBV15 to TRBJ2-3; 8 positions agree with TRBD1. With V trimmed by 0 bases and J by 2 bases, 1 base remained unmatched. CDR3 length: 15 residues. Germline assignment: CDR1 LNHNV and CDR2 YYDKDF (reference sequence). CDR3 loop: CATSREGQATDTQYF. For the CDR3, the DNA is TGTGCCACCAGCAGAGAGGGACAGGCCACAGATACGCAGTATTTT. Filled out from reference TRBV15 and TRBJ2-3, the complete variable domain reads DAMVIQNPRYQVTQFGKPVTLSCSQTLNHNVMYWYQQKSSQAPKLLFHYYDKDFNNEADTPDNFQSRRPNTSFCFLDIRSPGLGDTAMYLCATSREGQATDTQYFGPGTRLTVL.

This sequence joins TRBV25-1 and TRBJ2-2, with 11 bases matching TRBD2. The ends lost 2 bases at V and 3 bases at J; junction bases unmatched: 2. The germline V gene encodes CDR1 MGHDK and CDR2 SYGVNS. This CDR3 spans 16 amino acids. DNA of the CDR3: TGTGCCAGCAGTGAAGGGACTAGCGGTTACACCGGGGAGCTGTTTTTT. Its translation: CASSEGTSGYTGELFF.

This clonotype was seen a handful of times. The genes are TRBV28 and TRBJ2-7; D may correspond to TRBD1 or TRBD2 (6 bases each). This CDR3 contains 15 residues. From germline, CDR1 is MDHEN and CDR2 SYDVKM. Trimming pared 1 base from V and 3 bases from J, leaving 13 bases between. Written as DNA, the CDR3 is TGTGCCAGCAGTTTATTGGGGGGCCCAGTCTACGAGCAGTACTTC. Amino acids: CASSLLGGPVYEQYF.

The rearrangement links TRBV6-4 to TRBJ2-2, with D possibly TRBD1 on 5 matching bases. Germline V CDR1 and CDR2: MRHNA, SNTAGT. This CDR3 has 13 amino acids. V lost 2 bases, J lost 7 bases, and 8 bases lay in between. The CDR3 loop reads CASSDQGNGELFF. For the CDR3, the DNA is TGTGCCAGCAGTGACCAGGGTAACGGGGAGCTGTTTTTT.

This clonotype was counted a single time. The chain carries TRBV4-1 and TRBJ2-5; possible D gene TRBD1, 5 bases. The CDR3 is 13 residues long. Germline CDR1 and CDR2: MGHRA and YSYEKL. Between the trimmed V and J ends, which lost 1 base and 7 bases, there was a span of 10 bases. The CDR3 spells CASSQVGVGTQYF. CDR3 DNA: TGCGCCAGCAGCCAAGTAGGGGTGGGGACCCAGTACTTC.

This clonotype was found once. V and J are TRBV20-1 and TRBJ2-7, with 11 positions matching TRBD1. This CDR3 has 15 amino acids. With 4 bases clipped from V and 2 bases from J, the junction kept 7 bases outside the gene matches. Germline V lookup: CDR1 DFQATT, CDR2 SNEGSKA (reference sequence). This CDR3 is CSAINPGQGAYEQYF. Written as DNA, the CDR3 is TGCAGTGCTATAAACCCGGGACAGGGGGCCTACGAGCAGTACTTC.

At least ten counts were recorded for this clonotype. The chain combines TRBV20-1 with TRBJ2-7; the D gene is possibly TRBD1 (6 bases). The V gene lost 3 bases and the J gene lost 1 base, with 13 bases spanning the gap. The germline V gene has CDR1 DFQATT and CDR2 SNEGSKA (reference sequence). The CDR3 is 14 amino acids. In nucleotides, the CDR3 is TGCAGTGCTAGGCGTCAGGGGATATCCTACGAGCAGTACTTC. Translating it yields CSARRQGISYEQYF.

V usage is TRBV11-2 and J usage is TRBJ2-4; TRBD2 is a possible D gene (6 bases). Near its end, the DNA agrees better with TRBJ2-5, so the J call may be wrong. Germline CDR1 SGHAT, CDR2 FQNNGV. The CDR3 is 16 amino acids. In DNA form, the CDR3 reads TGTGCCAGCAGGCCCGGGACTGACTATTCCAAAGAGACCCAGTACTTC. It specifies CASRPGTDYSKETQYF.

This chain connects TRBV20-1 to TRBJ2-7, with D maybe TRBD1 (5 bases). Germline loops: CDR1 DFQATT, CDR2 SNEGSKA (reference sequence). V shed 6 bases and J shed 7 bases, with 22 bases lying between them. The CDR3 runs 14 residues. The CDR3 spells CSAATVPSYNEQYF. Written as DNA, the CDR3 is TGCAGTGCGGCGACAGTGCCTTCCTACAATGAGCAGTACTTC.

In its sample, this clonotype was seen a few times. This CDR3 reads CASSRPSGAETQYF. The CDR3 nucleotides are TGTGCCAGCAGCCGGCCATCCGGGGCGGAGACCCAGTACTTC. This sequence joins TRBV7-2 and TRBJ2-5, with D possibly called TRBD1 or TRBD2 (5 bases each). V gave up 5 bases and J gave up 5 bases, with 15 bases separating them. Germline V gene data show CDR1 as SGHTA and CDR2 as FQGNSA. This CDR3 is built from 14 residues.

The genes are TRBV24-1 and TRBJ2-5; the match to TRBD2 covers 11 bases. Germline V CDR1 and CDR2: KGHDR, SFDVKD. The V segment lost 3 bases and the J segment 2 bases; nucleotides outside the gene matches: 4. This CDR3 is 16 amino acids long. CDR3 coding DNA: TGTGCCACCAGTGATCAGGGACTAGCGGTTCAAGAGACCCAGTACTTC. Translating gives CATSDQGLAVQETQYF.

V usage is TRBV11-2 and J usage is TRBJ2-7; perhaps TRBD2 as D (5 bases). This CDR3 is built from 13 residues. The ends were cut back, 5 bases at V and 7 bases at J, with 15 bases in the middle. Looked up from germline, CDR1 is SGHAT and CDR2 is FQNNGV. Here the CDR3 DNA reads TGTGCCAGCAGCATTGGGCGAGGGATTGAGCAGTACTTC. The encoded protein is CASSIGRGIEQYF.

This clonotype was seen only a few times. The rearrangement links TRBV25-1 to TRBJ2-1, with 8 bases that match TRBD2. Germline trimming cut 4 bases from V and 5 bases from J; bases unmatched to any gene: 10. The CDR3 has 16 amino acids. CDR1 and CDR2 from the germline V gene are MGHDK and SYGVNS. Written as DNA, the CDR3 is TGTGCCAGCAGTGGGGTGACGGGGGGGCCCCACAATGAGCAGTTCTTC. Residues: CASSGVTGGPHNEQFF.

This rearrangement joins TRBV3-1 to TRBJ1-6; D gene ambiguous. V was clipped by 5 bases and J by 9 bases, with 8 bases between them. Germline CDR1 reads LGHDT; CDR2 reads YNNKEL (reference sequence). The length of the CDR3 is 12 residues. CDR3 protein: CASSDPGSPLHF. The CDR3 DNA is TGTGCCAGCAGCGATCCCGGTTCACCCCTCCACTTT.

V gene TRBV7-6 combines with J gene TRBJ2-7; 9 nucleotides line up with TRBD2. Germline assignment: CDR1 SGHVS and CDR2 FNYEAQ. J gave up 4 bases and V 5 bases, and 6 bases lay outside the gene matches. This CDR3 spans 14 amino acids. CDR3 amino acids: CASSLGTSPYEQYF. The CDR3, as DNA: TGTGCCAGCAGCCTCGGGACTAGCCCATACGAGCAGTACTTC.

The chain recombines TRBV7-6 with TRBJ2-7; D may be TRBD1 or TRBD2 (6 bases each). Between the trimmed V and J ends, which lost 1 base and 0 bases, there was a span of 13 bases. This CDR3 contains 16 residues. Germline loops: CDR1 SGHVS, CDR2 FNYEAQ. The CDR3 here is CASSLDGGLTSYEQYF. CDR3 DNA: TGTGCCAGCAGCTTAGACGGGGGCTTGACCTCCTACGAGCAGTACTTC.

The CDR3 nucleotides are TGTGCCAGCACCTGGGCGGTGGCTGGCTACACCTTC. It translates to CASTWAVAGYTF. This chain connects TRBV7-2 to TRBJ1-2, with D unresolved. Germline assignment: CDR1 SGHTA and CDR2 FQGNSA. Trimming pared 7 bases from V and 7 bases from J, leaving 13 bases between. CDR3 size: 12 residues.